This entry is about one T cell receptor (beta chain). A J-beta primer mix and a sample-barcoded 5' primer were used in a second PCR of about 7 to 12 cycles. TCRdb recomputed calls from the 5' RACE reads with MiXCR, one row per CDR3 protein. The data contain 650,000 to 1,000,000 distinct CDR3 sequences, about half of them singletons. The data were taken from a study of blood T cells in healthy people across ages. The sequence came from a man older than 75 in good health. Sequenced input: blood.

The CDR3 DNA reads TGCGCCAGCAGCCAAGTCGCGGGGAGCTCCTACAATGAGCAGTTCTTC. Its protein is CASSQVAGSSYNEQFF. The genes are TRBV4-1 and TRBJ2-1, with D perhaps TRBD2 (6 bases). The germline gives CDR1 MGHRA, CDR2 YSYEKL. The CDR3 consists of 16 residues. Trimming pared 1 base from V and 0 bases from J, leaving 10 bases between.